The clone carrying this T cell receptor (beta chain) was detected only a few times. As yet, its antigen is unknown. Unique molecular identifiers were incorporated during preparation of the TCRbeta library. TCRdb redid the calling of the PCR reads with MiXCR, one entry per CDR3 protein. The table lists about 980,000 distinct CDR3 sequences, about 29% of them singletons. This entry comes from a study of T-cell reconstitution after alpha-beta-depleted transplantation in children. General study findings and limits: The origin of high day-60 TCRbeta diversity in some patients lay in surviving recipient T cells and thymic progenitors. At one year after transplant, newly produced T cells mostly accounted for T-cell counts and diversity.

V shed 6 bases, J shed 8 bases, and the junction held 9 bases outside the gene matches. Germline V CDR1 and CDR2: SEHNR, FQNEAQ (reference sequence). The CDR3 consists of 15 residues. The source material was PBMCs, mostly from graft donor cells, sampled 360 days after TCRalphabeta/CD19-depleted stem cell transplant. This sequence joins TRBV7-9 and TRBJ2-1; TRBD2 agrees at 11 bases. The origin of this receptor is a boy in the first two years of life who had a stem cell transplant for SCID, so the T cells may come from the graft donor. This CDR3 is CASSDSGGALYEQFF. The CDR3 bases are TGTGCCAGCAGTGATAGCGGGGGGGCCTTATATGAGCAGTTCTTC.